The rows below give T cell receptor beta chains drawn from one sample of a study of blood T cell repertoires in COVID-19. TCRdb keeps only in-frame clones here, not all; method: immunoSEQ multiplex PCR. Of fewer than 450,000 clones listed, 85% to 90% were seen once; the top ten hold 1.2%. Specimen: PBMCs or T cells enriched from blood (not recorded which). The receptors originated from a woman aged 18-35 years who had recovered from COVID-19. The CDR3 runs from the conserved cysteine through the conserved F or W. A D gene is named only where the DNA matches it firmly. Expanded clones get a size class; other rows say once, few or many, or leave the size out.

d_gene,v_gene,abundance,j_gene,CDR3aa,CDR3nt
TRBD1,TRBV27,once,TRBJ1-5,CASSPAGGRGQPQHF,TGTGCCAGCAGCCCCGCAGGGGGGCGCGGGCAGCCCCAGCATTTT
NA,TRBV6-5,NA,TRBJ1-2,CASSLTGSGGYTF,TGTGCCAGCAGTCTAACAGGGTCGGGTGGCTACACCTTC
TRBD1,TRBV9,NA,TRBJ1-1,CASSIDRDTEAFF,TGTGCCAGCAGCATTGACAGGGACACTGAAGCTTTCTTT
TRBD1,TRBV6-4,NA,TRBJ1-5,CATEDRGNQPQHF,TGTGCCACCGAGGACAGGGGCAATCAGCCCCAGCATTTT
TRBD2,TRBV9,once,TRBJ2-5,CASSVEAGQETQYF,TGTGCCAGCAGCGTAGAAGCGGGGCAAGAGACCCAGTACTTC
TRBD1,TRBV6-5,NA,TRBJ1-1,CASSYRQGTTEAFF,TGTGCCAGCAGTTATCGACAGGGTACCACTGAAGCTTTCTTT
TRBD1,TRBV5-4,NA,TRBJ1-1,CASSFDRGYTEAFF,TGTGCCAGCAGCTTTGACAGGGGATACACTGAAGCTTTCTTT
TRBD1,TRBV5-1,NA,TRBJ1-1,CASSSGTASNTEAFF,TGCGCCAGCAGCTCAGGGACAGCTTCGAACACTGAAGCTTTCTTT
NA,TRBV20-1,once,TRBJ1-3,CSVSSGNTIYF,TGCAGTGTTTCATCTGGAAACACCATATATTTT
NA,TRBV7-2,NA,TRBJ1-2,CASSRDWTTTYGYTF,TGTGCCAGCAGCCGCGATTGGACAACTACCTATGGCTACACCTTC
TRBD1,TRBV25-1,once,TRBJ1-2,CASSDLPGTGLDFGGYTF,TGTGCCAGCAGTGACCTCCCCGGGACAGGCCTCGATTTTGGTGGCTACACCTTC
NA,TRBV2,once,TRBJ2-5,CASKRRDSQETQYF,TGTGCCAGCAAGCGACGGGACTCTCAAGAGACCCAGTACTTC
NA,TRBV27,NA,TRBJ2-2,CASSLEETGELFF,TGTGCCAGCAGTTTAGAGGAGACCGGGGAGCTGTTTTTT
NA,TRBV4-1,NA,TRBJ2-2,CASSQVRLVKLFF,TGCGCCAGCAGCCAAGTACGACTAGTGAAGCTGTTTTTT
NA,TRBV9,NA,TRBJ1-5,CASSVMGGPQHF,TGTGCCAGCAGCGTAATGGGAGGGCCCCAGCATTTT
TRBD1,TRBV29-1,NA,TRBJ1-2,CSVRTGNYGYTF,TGCAGCGTTAGGACAGGGAACTATGGCTACACCTTC
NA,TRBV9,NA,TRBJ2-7,CASSVEAGVPYEQYF,TGTGCCAGCAGCGTAGAGGCAGGGGTCCCCTACGAGCAGTACTTC
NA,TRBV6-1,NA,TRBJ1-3,CASSERSGNTIYF,TGTGCCAGCAGTGAACGTTCTGGAAACACCATATATTTT
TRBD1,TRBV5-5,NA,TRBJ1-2,CASSLRDRGDYGYTF,TGTGCCAGCAGCCTACGGGACAGGGGAGACTATGGCTACACCTTC
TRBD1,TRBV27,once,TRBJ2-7,CASSRGRFSEQYF,TGTGCCAGCAGTAGGGGGCGCTTCTCCGAGCAGTACTTC
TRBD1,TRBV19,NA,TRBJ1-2,CASCGQDNYGYTF,TGTGCCAGTTGCGGACAGGATAACTATGGCTACACCTTC
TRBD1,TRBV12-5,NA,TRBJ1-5,CASVLDRGRDQPQHF,TGTGCTAGTGTTCTGGACAGGGGGCGCGATCAGCCCCAGCATTTT
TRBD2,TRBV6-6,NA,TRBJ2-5,CASRSLAGSKETQYF,TGTGCCAGCAGGTCACTAGCGGGTTCGAAAGAGACCCAGTACTTC
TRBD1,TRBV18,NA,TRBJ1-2,CASSPQQQGGGGGYTF,TGTGCCAGCTCACCCCAACAACAGGGGGGTGGTGGTGGCTACACCTTC
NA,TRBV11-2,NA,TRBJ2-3,CASSLGPTADTQYF,TGTGCCAGCAGCTTAGGCCCAACGGCAGATACGCAGTATTTT
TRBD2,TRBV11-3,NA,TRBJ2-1,CASSQGLAGGHEQFF,TGTGCCAGCAGCCAGGGACTAGCGGGGGGGCATGAGCAGTTCTTC
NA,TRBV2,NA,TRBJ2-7,CASSDRNSVREQYF,TGTGCCAGCAGTGACAGGAATTCGGTACGGGAGCAGTACTTC
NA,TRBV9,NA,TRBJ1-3,CASGGENSGNTIYF,TGTGCCAGCGGGGGGGAAAACTCTGGAAACACCATATATTTT
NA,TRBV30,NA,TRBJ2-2,CAWSVGGAGELFF,TGTGCCTGGAGTGTAGGCGGGGCCGGGGAGCTGTTTTTT
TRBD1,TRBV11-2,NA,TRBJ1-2,CASSSDTLRGLGYGYTF,TGTGCCAGCAGCTCCGATACCCTCAGGGGGCTCGGCTATGGCTACACCTTC
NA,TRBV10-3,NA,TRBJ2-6,CGTPTEETSSGANVLTF,TGTGGGACTCCCACAGAAGAAACATCCTCTGGGGCCAACGTCCTGACTTTC
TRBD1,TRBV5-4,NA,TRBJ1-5,CASSLAGTGNQPQHF,TGTGCCAGCAGCTTGGCGGGGACAGGGAATCAGCCCCAGCATTTT
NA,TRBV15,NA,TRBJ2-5,CATSSLRGGGETQYF,TGTGCCACCAGCAGCCTCCGAGGGGGTGGAGAGACCCAGTACTTC
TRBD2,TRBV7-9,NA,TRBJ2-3,CASSPRGGVTDTQYF,TGTGCCAGCAGTCCGCGGGGGGGCGTCACAGATACGCAGTATTTT
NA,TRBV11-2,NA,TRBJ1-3,CASRYRGVPGNTIYF,TGTGCCAGCAGGTACCGGGGGGTACCTGGAAACACCATATATTTT
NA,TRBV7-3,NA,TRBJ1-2,CASSLKPGNTYGYTF,TGTGCCAGCAGCTTAAAACCAGGGAATACCTATGGCTACACCTTC
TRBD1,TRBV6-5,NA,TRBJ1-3,CASRTTGLGFIYF,TGTGCCAGCAGAACGACAGGGTTGGGGTTCATATATTTT
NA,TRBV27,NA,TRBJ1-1,CASSVTEEAFF,TGTGCCAGCAGTGTGACAGAGGAAGCTTTCTTT
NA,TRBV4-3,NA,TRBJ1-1,CASSQDPQAREAFF,TGCGCCAGCAGCCAAGATCCCCAGGCCCGTGAAGCTTTCTTT
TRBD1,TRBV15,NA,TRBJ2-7,CATSARDRGYEQYF,TGTGCCACCAGCGCCCGGGACAGGGGATACGAGCAGTACTTC
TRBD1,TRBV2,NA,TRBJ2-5,CASSAAGQGIETQYF,TGTGCCAGCAGTGCCGCGGGACAGGGAATAGAGACCCAGTACTTC
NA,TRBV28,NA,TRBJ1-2,CASSYSRGTLDGYTF,TGTGCCAGCAGTTATTCCCGCGGGACGCTTGATGGCTACACCTTC
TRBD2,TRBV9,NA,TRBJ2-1,CASSVDGTSGGASNEQFF,TGTGCCAGCAGCGTAGACGGGACTAGCGGGGGGGCGTCGAATGAGCAGTTCTTC
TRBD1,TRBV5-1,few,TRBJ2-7,CASSPTGEPYEQYF,TGCGCCAGCAGCCCCACAGGGGAGCCCTACGAGCAGTACTTC